Below are 2 T cell receptor beta chains sequenced from a single sample in a study of cytomegalovirus exposure and HLA in healthy donors. 60 Vbeta and 13 Jbeta primers were used in PCR. TCRdb's copy holds only in-frame clones and misses some; the assay was immunoSEQ multiplex PCR. The profile shows tens of thousands of clones, roughly 80% of them singletons. Material: PBMCs. These receptors originate from a woman aged 40 to 50 in good health and CMV-seropositive.

V gene TRBV5-1 combines with J gene TRBJ1-6, with 9 bases identical to TRBD1. The length of the CDR3 is 13 residues. V was pared by 4 bases and J by 8 bases, with 1 base of the junction left unmatched. Germline V lookup: CDR1 SGHRS, CDR2 YFSETQ. CDR3 amino acids: CASSRTGDSPLHF. The CDR3 DNA reads as TGCGCCAGCAGCCGGACAGGGGATTCACCCCTCCACTTT.

This chain joins TRBV30 and TRBJ1-5, with no clear D. The germline V gene has CDR1 GTSNPN and CDR2 SVGIG (reference sequence). Trimming took off 1 base at V and 1 base at J, with 5 bases between the two ends. The CDR3 length is 13 residues. CDR3: CAWSEQSNQPQHF. DNA of the CDR3: TGTGCCTGGAGTGAACAAAGCAATCAGCCCCAGCATTTT.